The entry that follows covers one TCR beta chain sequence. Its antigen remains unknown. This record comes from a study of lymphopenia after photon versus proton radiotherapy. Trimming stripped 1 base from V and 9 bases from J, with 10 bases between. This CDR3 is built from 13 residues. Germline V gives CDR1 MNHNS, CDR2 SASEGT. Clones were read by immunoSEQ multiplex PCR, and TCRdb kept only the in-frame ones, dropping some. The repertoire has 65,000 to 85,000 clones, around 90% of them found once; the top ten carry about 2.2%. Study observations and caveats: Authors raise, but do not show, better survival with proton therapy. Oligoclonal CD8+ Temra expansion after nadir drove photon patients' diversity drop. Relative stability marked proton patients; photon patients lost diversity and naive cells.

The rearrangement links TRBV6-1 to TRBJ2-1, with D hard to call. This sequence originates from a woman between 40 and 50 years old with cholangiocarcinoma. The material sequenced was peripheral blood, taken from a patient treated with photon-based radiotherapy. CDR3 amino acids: CASSEGWVLEQFF. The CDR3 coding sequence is TGTGCCAGCAGTGAAGGTTGGGTCCTTGAGCAGTTCTTC.